This T cell receptor (beta chain) was identified during a study of blood T cell repertoires in COVID-19. Overall study: Samples representing acute and convalescent COVID-19 were sourced from the United States, Italy and Spain.

Original processing methods: Estimation of nucleated cell counts was performed using reference gene primer amplification. TCRdb keeps only in-frame clones here, not all; method: immunoSEQ multiplex PCR. That table is the source of V, J and clone size, and D and trimming were worked out from the DNA. The data hold under 150,000 clones, with 80% to 90% observed a single time. Participants spanned ages about 18 to 89 years and resided in 24 US areas. This clone was seen a single time. This CDR3 contains 13 residues. CDR1 and CDR2 from the germline V gene are MNHEY and SVGAGI. Trimming removed 2 bases from V and 8 bases from J; junction bases left unmatched: 5.

Sequenced input: PBMCs or T cells enriched from blood (not recorded which). The rearrangement links TRBV6-5 to TRBJ2-7; 8 bases align to TRBD2. This receptor was obtained from a man aged 40-50 years with acute COVID-19. CDR3 nucleotide sequence: TGTGCCAGCAGTTACGACAGCGGGGGAAAGCAGTACTTC. It is translated as CASSYDSGGKQYF.